This T cell receptor (beta chain) was captured by sequencing in a study of cytomegalovirus exposure and HLA in healthy donors. With 60 Vbeta and 13 Jbeta primers, the PCR was carried out. Clones were sequenced by immunoSEQ multiplex PCR, and TCRdb holds only the in-frame ones, with some missing. The sample holds about 150,000 clones, over 70% seen once. Study results and limitations: Among TCR sequences, most were rare, though some public TCRs appeared in many donors.

From germline, CDR1 is SNHLY and CDR2 FYNNEI. The ends were cut back, 8 bases at V and 5 bases at J, with 21 bases in the middle. The CDR3 contains 15 residues. This clone has a handful of counts. Its target is not known. The origin of this receptor is a woman aged 25 to 45 in good health and CMV-seropositive. The sample taken for sequencing was PBMCs. This chain joins TRBV2 and TRBJ1-2; D is unclear. CDR3 sequence: CASSQGGPLRYGYTF. The DNA for the CDR3 is TGTGCCAGCTCACAAGGAGGACCCCTGAGGTATGGCTACACCTTC.